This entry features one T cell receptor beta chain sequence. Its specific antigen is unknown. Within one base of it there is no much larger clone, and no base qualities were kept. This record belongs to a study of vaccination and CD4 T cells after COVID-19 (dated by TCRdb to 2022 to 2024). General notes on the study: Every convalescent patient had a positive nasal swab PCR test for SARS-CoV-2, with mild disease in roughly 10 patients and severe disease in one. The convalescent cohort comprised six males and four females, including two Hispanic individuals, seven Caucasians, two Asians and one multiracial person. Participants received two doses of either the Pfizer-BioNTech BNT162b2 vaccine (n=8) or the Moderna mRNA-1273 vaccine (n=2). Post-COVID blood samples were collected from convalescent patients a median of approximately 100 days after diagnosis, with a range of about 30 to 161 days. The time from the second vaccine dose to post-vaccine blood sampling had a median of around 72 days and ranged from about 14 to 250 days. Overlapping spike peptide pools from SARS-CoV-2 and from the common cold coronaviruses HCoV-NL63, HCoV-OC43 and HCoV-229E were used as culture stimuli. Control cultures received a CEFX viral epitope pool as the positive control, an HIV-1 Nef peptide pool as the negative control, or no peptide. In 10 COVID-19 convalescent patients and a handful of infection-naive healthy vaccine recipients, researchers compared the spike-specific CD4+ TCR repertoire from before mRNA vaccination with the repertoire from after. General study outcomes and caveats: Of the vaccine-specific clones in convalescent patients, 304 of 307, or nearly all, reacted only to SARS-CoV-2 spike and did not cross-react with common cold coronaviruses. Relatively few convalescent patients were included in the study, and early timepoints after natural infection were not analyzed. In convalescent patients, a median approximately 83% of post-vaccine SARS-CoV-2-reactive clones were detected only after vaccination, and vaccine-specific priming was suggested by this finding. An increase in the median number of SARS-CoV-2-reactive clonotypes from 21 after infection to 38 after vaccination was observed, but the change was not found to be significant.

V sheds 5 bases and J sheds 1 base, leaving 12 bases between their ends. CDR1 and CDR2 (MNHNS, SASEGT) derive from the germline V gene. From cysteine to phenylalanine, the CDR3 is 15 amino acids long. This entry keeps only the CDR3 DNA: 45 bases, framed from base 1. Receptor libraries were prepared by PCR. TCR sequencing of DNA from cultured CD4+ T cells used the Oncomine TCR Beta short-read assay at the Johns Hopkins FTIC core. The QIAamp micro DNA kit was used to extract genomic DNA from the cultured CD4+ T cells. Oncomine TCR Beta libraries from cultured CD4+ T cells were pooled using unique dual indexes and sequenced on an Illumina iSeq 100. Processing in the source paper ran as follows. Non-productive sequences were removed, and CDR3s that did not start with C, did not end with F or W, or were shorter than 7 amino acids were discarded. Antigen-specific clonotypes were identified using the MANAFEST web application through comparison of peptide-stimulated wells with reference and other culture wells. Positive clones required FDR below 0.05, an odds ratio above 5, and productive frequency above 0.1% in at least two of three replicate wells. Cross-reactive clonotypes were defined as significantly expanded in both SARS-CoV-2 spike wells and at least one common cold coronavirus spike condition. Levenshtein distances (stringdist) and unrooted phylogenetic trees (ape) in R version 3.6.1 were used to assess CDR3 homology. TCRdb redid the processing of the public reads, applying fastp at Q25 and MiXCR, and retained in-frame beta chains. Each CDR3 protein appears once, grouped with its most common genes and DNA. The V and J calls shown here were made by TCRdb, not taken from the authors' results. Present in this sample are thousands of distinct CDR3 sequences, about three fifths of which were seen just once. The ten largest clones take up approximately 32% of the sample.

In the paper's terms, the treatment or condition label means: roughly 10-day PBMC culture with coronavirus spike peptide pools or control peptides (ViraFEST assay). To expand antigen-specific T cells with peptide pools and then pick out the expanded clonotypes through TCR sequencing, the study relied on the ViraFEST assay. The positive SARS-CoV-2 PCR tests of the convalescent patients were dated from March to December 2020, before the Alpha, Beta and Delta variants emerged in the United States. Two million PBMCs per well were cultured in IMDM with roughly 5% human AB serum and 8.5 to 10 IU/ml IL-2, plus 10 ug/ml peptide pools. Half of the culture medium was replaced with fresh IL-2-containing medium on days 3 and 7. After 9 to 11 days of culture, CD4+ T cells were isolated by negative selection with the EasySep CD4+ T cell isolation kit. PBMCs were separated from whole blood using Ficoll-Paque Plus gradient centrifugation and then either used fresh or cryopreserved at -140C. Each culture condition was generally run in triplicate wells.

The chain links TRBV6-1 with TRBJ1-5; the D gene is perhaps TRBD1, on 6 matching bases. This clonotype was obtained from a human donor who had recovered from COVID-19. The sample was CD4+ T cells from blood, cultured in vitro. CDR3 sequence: CASSPEGGSNQPQHF. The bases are TGTGCCAGCAGTCCCGAAGGGGGGAGCAATCAGCCCCAGCATTTT.